The 16 T cell receptor beta chains given below trace back to one sample, sequenced in a study of PD-1 blockade in mismatch repair-deficient tumors. Profiled with immunoSEQ multiplex PCR; TCRdb holds only in-frame clones, not every one. The table includes some 110,000 clones, approximately 80% detected once. The sample consisted of peripheral blood, taken just over 59 weeks after starting pembrolizumab. These receptors were collected from an adult with mismatch repair-deficient cancer.

This clone was seen a handful of times. This sequence joins TRBV29-1 and TRBJ2-1; no definite D call. Trimming removed 4 bases from V and 6 bases from J, with 25 bases in between. The CDR3 runs to 17 residues. Germline V gene data show CDR1 as SQVTM and CDR2 as ANQGSEA. The CDR3 protein is CSVGGMFGSLQANEQFF. CDR3 sequence (DNA): TGCAGCGTTGGAGGTATGTTTGGCTCCCTGCAGGCCAATGAGCAGTTCTTC.

This clone appeared once. CDR3 bases: TGTGCCAGCTCGCCTCCCACTAGGACCTACAATGAGCAGTTCTTC. Residues: CASSPPTRTYNEQFF. The V and J genes are TRBV18 and TRBJ2-1, with a weak D call TRBD2 (5 bases). The length of the CDR3 is 15 residues. Germline V lookup: CDR1 KGHSH, CDR2 LQKENI. Trimming shortened V by 6 bases and J by 2 bases, and 14 bases separated the two germline ends. Looking up the rest from reference TRBV18 and TRBJ2-1 gives the full variable domain: NAGVMQNPRHLVRRRGQEARLRCSPMKGHSHVYWYRQLPEEGLKFMVYLQKENIIDESGMPKERFSAEFPKEGPSILRIQQVVRGDSAAYFCASSPPTRTYNEQFFGPGTRLTVL.

The chain employs TRBV5-6 and TRBJ2-1; no firm D call. Germline values: CDR1 SGHDT, CDR2 YYEEEE. Trimming took 4 bases from V and 8 from J, leaving 19 bases between them. CDR3 size: 15 residues. CDR3 bases: TGTGCCAGCAGCAGCTCCGGAGCAGGATCCGATGAGCAGTTCTTC. It codes for CASSSSGAGSDEQFF.

The chain's CDR3 is CSVEGPGQGPYEQYF. In nucleotides, the CDR3 is TGCAGCGTTGAGGGACCGGGACAGGGACCCTACGAGCAGTACTTC. The chain has TRBV29-1 and TRBJ2-7, with 9 bases identical to TRBD1. Germline trimming cut 3 bases from V and 2 bases from J; bases unmatched to any gene: 8. Per germline, CDR1 SQVTM and CDR2 ANQGSEA. The CDR3 is 15 amino acids.

The chain is built from TRBV7-2 and TRBJ2-1; 12 bases align to TRBD2. The CDR3 contains 15 residues. V lost 5 bases and J lost 8; bases outside the gene matches: 7. From germline, CDR1 is SGHTA and CDR2 FQGNSA. The CDR3 bases are TGTGCCAGCAGCCCAAGACTAGCGGGAGTCTATGAGCAGTTCTTC. Its protein product is CASSPRLAGVYEQFF.

The table lists this clone with a few counts. V gene TRBV7-2 combines with J gene TRBJ1-3; 7 bases align to TRBD1. Germline-derived CDR1 and CDR2 are SGHTA and FQGNSA. With V trimmed by 1 base and J by 0 bases, 6 bases remained unmatched. The CDR3 is 17 amino acids. CDR3 bases: TGTGCCAGCAGCTTAGGGGGGACAGCTACCTCTGGAAACACCATATATTTT. Its protein product is CASSLGGTATSGNTIYF.

This clone appeared once. The J gene is TRBJ2-3, the V gene TRBV6-5, with a possible D match to TRBD1 (5 bases). The CDR3 is 15 amino acids. Trimming cost V 6 bases and J 2 bases, with 15 bases left between them. Germline V CDR1 and CDR2: MNHEY, SVGAGI. CDR3 coding DNA: TGTGCCAGCAGCCCCGGCCAGGGCTACACAGATACGCAGTATTTT. It translates to CASSPGQGYTDTQYF.

The V and J genes are TRBV19 and TRBJ1-2; D is undetermined. Germline V gene data show CDR1 as LNHDA and CDR2 as SQIVND (reference sequence). The CDR3 runs 15 residues. Trimming took off 4 bases at V and 3 bases at J, with 15 bases between the two ends. The CDR3 DNA reads as TGTGCCAGTAGTACCATCGACACCCGCGACTATGGCTACACCTTC. Amino acids: CASSTIDTRDYGYTF.

The CDR3 DNA reads as TGTGCCAGCAGTTACCAGAAGCGGAACGAGCAGTTCTTC. Amino acid sequence: CASSYQKRNEQFF. The rearrangement joins TRBV6-5 to TRBJ2-1; possibly TRBD2 for D (5 bases). CDR3 size: 13 residues. CDR1 is MNHEY, CDR2 SVGAGI, per germline. Trimming left V 2 bases short and J 10 bases short, with 12 bases between.

The chain joins TRBV18 to TRBJ1-2; tentatively, D is TRBD1 (6 bases). V was shortened by 0 bases and J by 6 bases, with 11 bases between the two germline ends. Germline-derived CDR1 and CDR2 are KGHSH and LQKENI. The CDR3 runs 14 residues. The CDR3 loop reads CASSPPQRQDGYTF. As DNA, the CDR3 is TGTGCCAGCTCACCACCCCAACGACAGGATGGCTACACCTTC.

The chain couples TRBV2 to TRBJ1-1; D is ambiguous. The CDR3 is 13 amino acids. The germline V gene has CDR1 SNHLY and CDR2 FYNNEI. Deletions cut 4 bases from V and 3 bases from J, with 9 bases between. The CDR3 DNA follows: TGTGCCAGCAGTGTGAGGTCCGACACTGAAGCTTTCTTT. Protein sequence: CASSVRSDTEAFF.

This clone is a singleton in its sample. J is TRBJ1-2 and V is TRBV27; D is undetermined. CDR3 length equals 15 residues. Deletions cut 7 bases from V and 3 bases from J, with 18 bases between. CDR1 MNHEY and CDR2 SMNVEV come from the germline V gene (reference sequence). The CDR3 DNA is TGTGCCAGCACGCTGACGGCCTCAAACTACTATGGCTACACCTTC. It translates to CASTLTASNYYGYTF.

CDR3 amino acids: CASSVDGRGMTEAFF. The CDR3 DNA sequence: TGTGCCAGCAGCGTAGATGGCCGGGGGATGACTGAAGCTTTCTTT. The rearrangement uses TRBV9 and TRBJ1-1, with D tentatively TRBD1 (5 bases). V shed 0 bases and J shed 5 bases, with 14 bases lying between them. CDR1 and CDR2 (germline): SGDLS, YYNGEE. This CDR3 comprises 15 residues.

CDR3 region: CSARQRNTEAFF. The CDR3, as DNA: TGCAGCGCAAGACAGAGGAACACTGAAGCTTTCTTT. The rearrangement uses TRBV29-1 and TRBJ1-1; tentatively, D is TRBD1 (5 bases). The germline V gene encodes CDR1 SQVTM and CDR2 ANQGSEA. CDR3 size: 12 residues. Trimming cost V 7 bases and J 1 base, with 10 bases left between them.

This chain joins TRBV29-1 and TRBJ2-1; D is ambiguous. This CDR3 contains 13 residues. V lost 3 bases and J 6 bases, leaving 12 bases between the germline ends. The V gene's germline CDR1 is SQVTM and CDR2 ANQGSEA. CDR3: CSVEAGLLNEQFF. The CDR3 coding sequence is TGCAGCGTTGAGGCCGGCCTCCTCAATGAGCAGTTCTTC.

The J gene is TRBJ2-3, the V gene TRBV9; 11 bases line up with TRBD1. V gave up 7 bases and J gave up 5 bases; unmatched junction bases: 6. Germline V gene lookup returns CDR1 SGDLS and CDR2 YYNGEE. CDR3 length: 14 amino acids. This CDR3 reads CASGPGQGGDTQYF. For the CDR3, the DNA is TGTGCCAGCGGCCCGGGACAGGGGGGAGATACGCAGTATTTT.